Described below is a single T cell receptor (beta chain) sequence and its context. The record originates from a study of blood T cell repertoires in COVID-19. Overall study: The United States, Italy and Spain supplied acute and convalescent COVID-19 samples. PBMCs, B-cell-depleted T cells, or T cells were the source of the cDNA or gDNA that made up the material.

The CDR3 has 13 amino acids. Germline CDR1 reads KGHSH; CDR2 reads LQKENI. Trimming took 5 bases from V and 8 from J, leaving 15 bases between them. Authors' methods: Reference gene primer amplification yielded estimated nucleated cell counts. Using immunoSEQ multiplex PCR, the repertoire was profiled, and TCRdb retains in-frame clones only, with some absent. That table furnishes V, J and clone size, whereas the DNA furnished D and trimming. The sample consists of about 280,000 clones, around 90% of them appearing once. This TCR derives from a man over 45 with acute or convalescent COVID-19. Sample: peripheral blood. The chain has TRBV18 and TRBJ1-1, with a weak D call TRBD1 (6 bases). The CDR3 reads CASSTGHELEAFF. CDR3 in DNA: TGTGCCAGCTCAACGGGACACGAGTTAGAAGCTTTCTTT.